These 28 T cell receptor beta chains were sequenced from one sample in a study of shared clonotypes between healthy human individuals. The protocol was immunoSEQ multiplex PCR, while the TCRdb copy is restricted to in-frame clones and leaves out a portion. Of under 1,100,000 clones listed, 75% are singletons. Sequenced input: memory CD4+ T cells sorted from blood. Indicated subset: CD45RA-negative fraction. These receptors originate from a man between 18 and 29 years old in good health.

V is TRBV19 and J is TRBJ1-6; tentatively, D is TRBD1 (5 bases). Germline assignment: CDR1 LNHDA and CDR2 SQIVND (reference sequence). Deletions cut 3 bases from V and 9 bases from J, with 18 bases between. This CDR3 region has 16 residues. The CDR3 bases are TGTGCCAGTAGTATTTCTTTGGGGCAACGAGGTTCACCCCTCCACTTT. It translates to CASSISLGQRGSPLHF.

This chain uses TRBV18 with TRBJ2-7, with TRBD1 matching 8 bases. V shed 6 bases and J 6 bases; nucleotides not matched to a gene: 7. The CDR3 runs to 13 residues. Per the germline V gene, CDR1 is KGHSH and CDR2 is LQKENI. The CDR3 DNA is TGTGCCAGCTCTTCAGACAGGGGCGGCGAGCAGTACTTC. Its translation: CASSSDRGGEQYF.

The V call is TRBV29-1, the J call TRBJ2-3; no reliable D call. Germline lookup yields CDR1 SQVTM and CDR2 ANQGSEA. The CDR3 is 12 residues long. Trimming shortened V by 2 bases and J by 6 bases, and 9 bases separated the two germline ends. CDR3 amino acids: CSVEKSPDTQYF. In nucleotides, the CDR3 is TGCAGCGTTGAAAAAAGCCCTGATACGCAGTATTTT.

As to this clone: Possible read error: a much larger clone is one base away. The sample contains more than one DNA sequence encoding this CDR3. The chain uses TRBV5-1 and TRBJ2-2; 8 nucleotides match TRBD1. CDR1 SGHRS and CDR2 YFSETQ come from the germline V gene. Germline trimming cut 3 bases from V and 1 base from J; bases unmatched to any gene: 2. The CDR3 consists of 15 residues. CDR3 coding DNA: TGCGCCAGCAGCTCCGGGACAGGGAACACCGGGGAGCTGTTTTTT. Amino acid sequence: CASSSGTGNTGELFF. Full variable domain (outside the CDR3, taken from reference TRBV5-1 and TRBJ2-2): KAGVTQTPRYLIKTRGQQVTLSCSPISGHRSVSWYQQTPGQGLQFLFEYFSETQRNKGNFPGRFSGRQFSNSRSEMNVSTLELGDSALYLCASSSGTGNTGELFFGEGSRLTVL.

V gene TRBV5-4 combines with J gene TRBJ1-6; possible D gene TRBD1, 5 bases. Trimming removed 4 bases from V and 9 bases from J, with 11 bases in between. The CDR3 extends over 13 amino acids. Germline loops: CDR1 SGHNT, CDR2 YYREEE (reference sequence). The CDR3 sequence: CASSERDLSPLHF. In DNA form, the CDR3 reads TGTGCCAGCAGCGAAAGGGACCTTTCACCCCTCCACTTT.

The chain carries TRBV6-6 and TRBJ1-1; 8 nucleotides agree with TRBD1. With 4 bases clipped from V and 3 bases from J, the junction kept 7 bases outside the gene matches. CDR3 length equals 15 residues. The germline gives CDR1 MNHNY, CDR2 SVGAGI (reference sequence). The CDR3 DNA is TGTGCCAGCAGTTTCACTGGACAGGGACACACTGAAGCTTTCTTT. Protein product: CASSFTGQGHTEAFF.

This clone was seen just once. The chain joins TRBV7-2 to TRBJ2-2; D assignment may be TRBD1 or TRBD2 (5 bases each). The CDR3 has 14 amino acids. CDR1 is SGHTA, CDR2 FQGNSA, per germline. V was clipped by 5 bases and J by 7 bases, with 14 bases between them. DNA for the CDR3: TGTGCCAGCAGCGCCTCCGGGACGAACGGGGAGCTGTTTTTT. It specifies CASSASGTNGELFF.

This clone was counted only a few times. V and J are TRBV5-4 and TRBJ2-7; 9 bases agree with TRBD1. Unmatched junction bases numbered 4, after V lost 3 bases and J lost 6 bases. CDR1 and CDR2 from the germline V gene are SGHNT and YYREEE (reference sequence). The CDR3 extends over 13 amino acids. The CDR3 bases are TGTGCCAGCAGCTGGGACAGGGCTTCCGAGCAGTACTTC. This gives the protein CASSWDRASEQYF.

The count of this clone is one. The chain joins TRBV5-1 to TRBJ2-1; D call uncertain. V lost 5 bases and J lost 5, with 8 bases in between. CDR3 length: 12 amino acids. In germline, CDR1 is SGHRS, CDR2 YFSETQ. DNA for the CDR3: TGCGCCAGCAGTGACGGCCACAATGAGCAGTTCTTC. It translates to CASSDGHNEQFF.

The chain combines TRBV19 with TRBJ2-2, with 8 bases fitting TRBD1. The CDR3 runs to 15 residues. Trimming took 6 bases from V and 5 from J; bases not matched to a gene: 8. Germline lookup yields CDR1 LNHDA and CDR2 SQIVND (reference sequence). The CDR3 DNA reads TGTGCCAGTAGATCACAGGGGGAGAAGACCGGGGAGCTGTTTTTT. This gives the protein CASRSQGEKTGELFF.

This clone was seen many times. CDR3 DNA: TGTGCCAGCAGCTCGCCGGGAGCCCCTGAGCAGTTCTTC. It translates to CASSSPGAPEQFF. This chain connects TRBV5-8 to TRBJ2-1, with D tentatively TRBD2 (6 bases). CDR3 length: 13 residues. CDR1 and CDR2 from the germline V gene are SGHTS and YDEGEE. The germline V and J ends were trimmed by 3 bases and 9 bases, with 13 bases remaining between them.

This clone appeared once. The genes are TRBV7-9 and TRBJ2-1, with 7 nucleotides matching TRBD2. V shed 2 bases, J shed 8 bases, and the junction held 9 bases outside the gene matches. Germline V gene data show CDR1 as SEHNR and CDR2 as FQNEAQ (reference sequence). The CDR3 spans 15 residues. CDR3 sequence reads: CASSLTMGTIYEQFF. The CDR3 nucleotides are TGTGCCAGCAGCTTAACGATGGGGACTATCTATGAGCAGTTCTTC. The full variable domain, rest sourced from reference TRBV7-9 and TRBJ2-1, is DTGVSQNPRHKITKRGQNVTFRCDPISEHNRLYWYRQTLGQGPEFLTYFQNEAQLEKSRLLSDRFSAERPKGSFSTLEIQRTEQGDSAMYLCASSLTMGTIYEQFFGPGTRLTVL.

The gene calls are TRBV5-1 and TRBJ1-3, with unresolved D. This CDR3 is 15 amino acids long. V dropped 2 bases and J dropped 4 bases, with 13 bases sitting between them. The germline V gene has CDR1 SGHRS and CDR2 YFSETQ. The CDR3 here is CASSFSGGAGNTIYF. CDR3 nucleotides: TGCGCCAGCAGCTTTTCAGGTGGAGCCGGAAACACCATATATTTT.

This chain connects TRBV7-6 to TRBJ2-2, with D perhaps given as TRBD1 or TRBD2 (6 bases each). This CDR3 spans 16 amino acids. CDR1 is SGHVS, CDR2 FNYEAQ, per germline. Between the trimmed V and J ends, which lost 5 bases and 5 bases, there was a span of 18 bases. The CDR3 protein is CASSPWGRGGTGELFF. The CDR3 DNA is TGTGCCAGCAGCCCCTGGGGCAGGGGAGGTACCGGGGAGCTGTTTTTT.

This clone was picked up many times. The chain is built from TRBV29-1 and TRBJ1-5; D is undetermined. Germline CDR1 SQVTM, CDR2 ANQGSEA. The CDR3 has 13 residues. The germline V and J ends were trimmed by 4 bases and 8 bases, with 15 bases remaining between them. For the CDR3, the DNA is TGCAGCGTTGGCAATCCGGGAGTGGAGCCCCAGCATTTT. Residues: CSVGNPGVEPQHF.

The chain employs TRBV7-3 and TRBJ2-1, with 7 bases fitting TRBD2. Germline V gene sequence: CDR1 SGHTA, CDR2 FQGTGA. The CDR3 loop spans 14 amino acids. Unmatched junction bases numbered 1, after V lost 4 bases and J lost 1 base. CDR3 nucleotide sequence: TGTGCCAGCAGCTCTAGCGGTTCCTACAATGAGCAGTTCTTC. Translation: CASSSSGSYNEQFF. Together with reference TRBV7-3 and TRBJ2-1, the CDR3 gives the full variable domain: GAGVSQTPSNKVTEKGKYVELRCDPISGHTALYWYRQSLGQGPEFLIYFQGTGAADDSGLPNDRFFAVRPEGSVSTLKIQRTERGDSAVYLCASSSSGSYNEQFFGPGTRLTVL.

In its sample, this clone was seen once. J is TRBJ1-6 and V is TRBV19; unclear D gene. The germline V and J ends were trimmed by 5 bases and 3 bases, with 11 bases remaining between them. This CDR3 has 15 amino acids. CDR1 is LNHDA, CDR2 SQIVND, per germline (reference sequence). The CDR3 nucleotides are TGTGCCAGTAGTCCCCGGGCCAGCTATAATTCACCCCTCCACTTT. It codes for CASSPRASYNSPLHF. The full variable domain, completed using reference TRBV19 and TRBJ1-6, is DGGITQSPKYLFRKEGQNVTLSCEQNLNHDAMYWYRQDPGQGLRLIYYSQIVNDFQKGDIAEGYSVSREKKESFPLTVTSAQKNPTAFYLCASSPRASYNSPLHFGNGTRLTVT.

The genes are TRBV19 and TRBJ2-7, with D perhaps matching TRBD2 (6 bases). The CDR3 has 14 amino acids. Trimming pared 4 bases from V and 4 bases from J, leaving 14 bases between. From germline, CDR1 is LNHDA and CDR2 SQIVND (reference sequence). This CDR3 is CASSTRDSQYEQYF. The CDR3 DNA reads as TGTGCCAGTAGTACCCGGGACTCCCAGTACGAGCAGTACTTC.

The rearrangement uses TRBV7-2 and TRBJ2-7; 10 bases fit TRBD2. The CDR3 is 17 amino acids. Trimming at V came to 1 base and at J to 0 bases, leaving 6 bases not matched to a gene. The V gene's germline CDR1 is SGHTA and CDR2 FQGNSA. The CDR3 loop is CASSLGGLASSSYEQYF. In DNA form, the CDR3 reads TGTGCCAGCAGCTTAGGGGGACTAGCGAGTAGCTCCTACGAGCAGTACTTC. Looking up the rest from reference TRBV7-2 and TRBJ2-7 gives the full variable domain: GAGVSQSPSNKVTEKGKDVELRCDPISGHTALYWYRQSLGQGLEFLIYFQGNSAPDKSGLPSDRFSAERTGGSVSTLTIQRTQQEDSAVYLCASSLGGLASSSYEQYFGPGTRLTVT.

This chain joins TRBV30 and TRBJ1-5; D unresolved. The CDR3 extends over 15 amino acids. Trimming cost V 1 base and J 6 bases, with 16 bases left between them. Looked up from germline, CDR1 is GTSNPN and CDR2 is SVGIG (reference sequence). CDR3 protein: CAWSAEFRVGQPQHF. CDR3 nucleotides: TGTGCCTGGAGTGCGGAATTCCGGGTGGGTCAGCCCCAGCATTTT.

CDR3 sequence reads: CASSPVGAGGTEAFF. In DNA, the CDR3 is TGTGCCAGCAGCCCCGTTGGGGCAGGGGGCACTGAAGCTTTCTTT. The V and J genes are TRBV7-8 and TRBJ1-1, with 7 bases matching TRBD1. The CDR3 runs 15 residues. The germline CDR1 and CDR2 sequences are SGHVS and FQNEAQ. V was clipped by 5 bases and J by 4 bases; unmatched bases: 10.

In DNA form, the CDR3 reads TGTGCCAGCAGCTGGAACCAGGGAGGCGAGCAGTACTTC. This codes for CASSWNQGGEQYF. The rearrangement uses TRBV5-5 and TRBJ2-7; weak D call: TRBD2 (6 bases). This CDR3 has 13 amino acids. The V gene lost 3 bases and the J gene lost 6 bases, with 13 bases spanning the gap. CDR1 is SGHKS and CDR2 is YYEKEE in the germline V gene (reference sequence).

The V and J genes are TRBV10-3 and TRBJ2-7, with TRBD1 matching over 10 bases. The CDR3 is made up of 14 amino acids. Germline V gene lookup returns CDR1 ENHRY and CDR2 SYGVKD. The V and J ends lost 10 bases and 6 bases, in that order; junction bases with no gene match: 12. CDR3 region: CATHPGQGQSEQYF. In DNA form, the CDR3 reads TGTGCCACCCACCCGGGACAGGGGCAAAGCGAGCAGTACTTC.

V gene TRBV7-8 combines with J gene TRBJ2-2; D ambiguous. Germline values: CDR1 SGHVS, CDR2 FQNEAQ. V lost 5 bases and J 1 base, leaving 8 bases between the germline ends. The CDR3 sequence is 14 residues long. This chain's CDR3 is CASSPSLNTGELFF. The DNA for the CDR3 is TGTGCCAGCAGCCCATCTTTGAACACCGGGGAGCTGTTTTTT.

The J gene is TRBJ2-2, the V gene TRBV7-2; a weak D match, TRBD2 (7 bases). Germline CDR1 SGHTA, CDR2 FQGNSA. V was trimmed by 4 bases and J by 6 bases, leaving 12 bases between them. CDR3 length: 14 residues. DNA for the CDR3: TGTGCCAGCAGCTCGCGAGGGGGGGCCGGGGAGCTGTTTTTT. Translated: CASSSRGGAGELFF. Combining the CDR3 with reference TRBV7-2 and TRBJ2-2 gives the whole variable domain GAGVSQSPSNKVTEKGKDVELRCDPISGHTALYWYRQSLGQGLEFLIYFQGNSAPDKSGLPSDRFSAERTGGSVSTLTIQRTQQEDSAVYLCASSSRGGAGELFFGEGSRLTVL.

This clone was seen more than once but under ten times. Other nucleotide sequences from this sample produce the same CDR3. V and J are TRBV5-1 and TRBJ2-7; the match to TRBD1 covers 7 bases. The CDR3 is 15 amino acids. With V trimmed by 0 bases and J by 0 bases, 3 bases remained unmatched. Per the germline V gene, CDR1 is SGHRS and CDR2 is YFSETQ. The CDR3 region is CASSLGGQASYEQYF. The DNA for the CDR3 is TGCGCCAGCAGCTTGGGCGGACAGGCCTCCTACGAGCAGTACTTC.

The genes are TRBV6-1 and TRBJ1-2, with D maybe TRBD1 (5 bases). Per germline, CDR1 MNHNS and CDR2 SASEGT. V was pared by 5 bases and J by 2 bases, with 9 bases between. There are 13 residues in the CDR3. The CDR3, as DNA: TGTGCCAGCAGTACGGACAACAACTATGGCTACACCTTC. Translating gives CASSTDNNYGYTF.

In its sample, this clone was seen a few times. The chain carries TRBV4-2 and TRBJ1-1; D gene uncertain. This CDR3 is 16 amino acids long. V lost 0 bases, J lost 1 base, and 12 bases lay in between. Germline-derived CDR1 and CDR2 are LGHNA and YNFKEQ. The CDR3: CASSQDPAGSNTEAFF. In DNA, the CDR3 is TGTGCCAGCAGCCAAGACCCGGCAGGCTCGAACACTGAAGCTTTCTTT.